The TCR beta chain described here comes from a study of T cell responses to AZD1222 COVID-19 vaccine. As concerns this clone: Its specificity is not known.

The CDR3 loop spans 14 amino acids. V was trimmed by 2 bases and J by 2 bases, leaving 8 bases between them. Germline V gives CDR1 KGHDR, CDR2 SFDVKD. Broader study findings: The study found Spike-specific TCR breadth and depth rose after two AZD1222 doses. Donors were mostly white British, more females; clonal diversity possibly underestimated.

TCRdb's table, derived via immunoSEQ multiplex PCR, lists solely in-frame clones and lacks some. The data contain around 130,000 clones, about 93% of them seen just once; the ten biggest clones take up approximately 6.3%. The sequence was collected from an adult in good health. This material consisted of peripheral blood, taken on day 0 of AZD1222 vaccination. This chain links TRBV24-1 with TRBJ1-2, with D possibly TRBD1 on 6 matching bases. The CDR3: CATSDWTENYGYTF. In DNA, the CDR3 is TGTGCCACCAGTGATTGGACAGAGAACTATGGCTACACCTTC.